One sample yielded the 22 T cell receptor delta chains listed below, sequenced in a study of γδ T cells in repeated Plasmodium falciparum infection. Gammadelta T cells were flow-sorted from PBMC into Vgamma9/Vdelta2+ and Vdelta2-negative populations for bulk analysis. TCRdb re-called the multiplex PCR reads using CATT. The data show over 55,000 delta-chain clones, around 1.7% seen once. Sequenced: gamma-delta T cells from blood. These TCRs come from a pool of human donors (malaria-infected and uninfected, not separated).

This clone was seen at least ten times. The V gene is TRDV3, the J gene TRDJ1, with 9 nucleotides matching TRDD3. This CDR3 region has 18 residues. Germline CDR1 reads TVYSNPD; CDR2 reads GDNSRS (reference sequence). The trim removed 0 bases at V and 0 bases at J, leaving 14 bases unmatched. The CDR3 nucleotides read TGTGCCTTTAGATTGGGAGTACTGGGGGACCCGTACACCGATAAACTCATCTTT. Amino acids: CAFRLGVLGDPYTDKLIF.

In this sample, this clone turned up a few times. A far larger clone is just one base off, so this is likely a read error. Other DNA sequences in this specimen translate into the identical CDR3. V gene TRDV2 was called; the J gene was not. The CDR3 has 13 residues. Looked up from germline, CDR1 is GEAIGNYY and CDR2 is EKD. The CDR3 bases are TGTGCCTGCGACACCGGGCTGTCCATGAAGCTCATCTTT. This encodes CACDTGLSMKLIF.

A remark on this clone: This DNA translates differently at residue 12 from the TCRdb protein, which is that of a much larger clone; a read error is likely, and the protein shown is the DNA's own translation. The J gene is TRDJ1, the V gene TRDV1; no firm D call. The J gene was missing in TCRdb and was found by matching the end of the DNA to germline. Trimming shortened V by 4 bases and J by 3 bases, and 21 bases separated the two germline ends. The CDR3 spans 17 residues. Germline CDR1 and CDR2: TSWWSYY and QGS. As DNA, the CDR3 is TGTGCTCTTGGGGTACAGCCTCCCGCCTCGTACGCCGATAAACTCATCTTT. Its protein is CALGVQPPASYADKLIF.

This clone was observed a handful of times. The protein given by TCRdb reflects a much larger clone and differs at residue 6 from this DNA's translation, likely from a read error; the protein shown is the DNA's translation. V usage is TRDV1 and J usage is TRDJ1; TRDD3 aligns across 8 bases. Because TCRdb records no J gene, it was assigned here through a match of the DNA to germline. Germline CDR1 reads TSWWSYY; CDR2 reads QGS. This CDR3 is 22 amino acids long. As DNA, the CDR3 is TGTGCTCTTGGGGAACCTCACGCCCTACGCATTCGGGGGATAGAGGACACCGGTAAACTCATCTTT. Translated: CALGEPHALRIRGIEDTGKLIF.

In regard to this clone: The protein that TCRdb holds for this DNA derives from a much larger clone and differs from the translated DNA at residue 18, which likely indicates a read error; the protein shown here is translated from the DNA. The V and J genes are TRDV1 and TRDJ1; 10 nucleotides line up with TRDD3. The J gene, not given by TCRdb, was assigned here from a germline match of the nucleotide sequence. V lost 2 bases, J lost 10 bases, and 28 bases stayed unmatched. The CDR3 covers 21 residues. The germline V gene has CDR1 TSWWSYY and CDR2 QGS. The CDR3 region has the DNA TGTGCTCTTGGGGAAAAACGGCGTTGTTCTGGGGGATATGAAGGAACTTATAGACTCATCTTT. Translated, it gives CALGEKRRCSGGYEGTYRLIF.

In the case of this clone: This DNA's translation and the protein TCRdb lists, from a much larger clone, do not match at residue 5, likely due to a read error; the protein shown is translated from the DNA. V usage is TRDV2 and J usage is TRDJ1, with 8 nucleotides matching TRDD3. TCRdb records no J gene; here it was assigned by comparing the DNA to germline. V was clipped by 2 bases and J by 7 bases; unmatched bases: 5. The germline CDR1 and CDR2 sequences are GEAIGNYY and EKD. The CDR3 is made up of 13 amino acids. This CDR3 reads CACDILGGSKLIF. In DNA, the CDR3 is TGTGCCTGTGACATACTGGGGGGTAGTAAACTCATCTTT.

This clone was detected many times. Only one base separates this from a far larger clonotype, so it likely reflects a read error. This specimen includes other DNA sequences encoding the same CDR3. The chain is built from TRDV1 and TRDJ1; TRDD2 matches 7 bases. Germline CDR1 reads TSWWSYY; CDR2 reads QGS. Unmatched junction bases numbered 24, after V lost 4 bases and J lost 1 base. The CDR3 runs 21 residues. DNA for the CDR3: TGTGCTCTTGGGGCCCCCTTCCTGACCGGGTCTGAGAGGCGTTGCACCGATAAACTCATCTTT. Its protein product is CALGAPFLTGSERRCTDKLIF.

Regarding this clone: A read error is the likely source, as a far larger clone sits one nucleotide away. The sample has other DNA sequences that encode this CDR3 too. This chain links TRDV3 with TRDJ2, with TRDD3 matching over 7 bases. In germline, CDR1 is TVYSNPD, CDR2 GDNSRS (reference sequence). J was trimmed by 4 bases and V by 4 bases; bases with no gene match: 24. The CDR3 totals 19 residues. Written as DNA, the CDR3 is TGTGCCTCCCCGACGCCCCGGTTGTGGGGGACCCTGAGGACAGCACAACTCTTCTTT. Amino acid sequence: CASPTPRLWGTLRTAQLFF.

This clone turned up a few times. The protein recorded in TCRdb matches a much larger clone and deviates from this DNA's translation at residue 7, suggesting a read error; the protein here is obtained by translating the DNA. This chain links TRDV1 with TRDJ1, with TRDD3 matching 10 bases. No J gene was available from TCRdb, and it was assigned here by a germline match of the DNA. V lost 4 bases and J lost 7; bases outside the gene matches: 36. This CDR3 comprises 24 residues. Germline assignment: CDR1 TSWWSYY and CDR2 QGS. As DNA, the CDR3 is TGTGCTCTTGGGGGAGAGACGCCTTCCTATCTCTCTCTCCTAACTGGGGGATTTTTCGGTAAACTCATCTTT. Residues: CALGGETPSYLSLLTGGFFGKLIF.

In regard to this clone: This is likely an artifact of a read error, given a far larger clone one base away. The sample contains more than one DNA sequence encoding this CDR3. The chain recombines TRDV1 with TRDJ1; perhaps TRDD2 as D (6 bases). TCRdb is silent on the J gene; assignment here came from matching the DNA to germline. This CDR3 comprises 21 residues. Per the germline V gene, CDR1 is TSWWSYY and CDR2 is QGS. Deletions cut 4 bases from V and 0 bases from J, with 30 bases between. The CDR3 DNA reads TGTGCTCTTGGGGCCCCGGGAAACCTTCCGTATATGGGAGTGTACACCGATAAACTCATCTTT. This encodes CALGAPGNLPYMGVYTDKLIF.

This clone was picked up many times. TCRdb's protein for this DNA is that of a much larger clone and differs from the translation at residue 9, likely a read error; the protein shown is the DNA translation. The chain employs TRDV2 and TRDJ1, with 8 bases matching TRDD3. CDR1 and CDR2 from the germline V gene are GEAIGNYY and EKD. V dropped 6 bases and J dropped 3; count of bases not matched to a gene: 17. CDR3 size: 17 residues. The CDR3 region has the DNA TGTGCCTGTCCCCGAGGGGGGATATGGGGGGAGGCCGATAAACTCATCTTT. Translation gives CACPRGGIWGEADKLIF.

Regarding this clone: A far larger clone lies a single base away; this is likely a read error. In the same sample, other DNA sequences code for this CDR3. The chain combines TRDV1 with TRDJ1; TRDD3 matches at 9 bases. TCRdb is silent on the J gene; assignment here came from matching the DNA to germline. In germline, CDR1 is TSWWSYY, CDR2 QGS. The length of the CDR3 is 24 residues. Trimming cost V 6 bases and J 4 bases; bases outside gene matches: 36. The CDR3: CALGEVLKKVHWGTRLFNIDKLIF. The CDR3 coding sequence is TGTGCTCTTGGAGAAGTCCTCAAGAAAGTACACTGGGGGACACGATTGTTTAACATCGATAAACTCATCTTT.

Concerning this clone: This likely traces to a read error, being one base from a far larger clone. Other DNA sequences in this specimen translate into the identical CDR3. There is no J gene call, but TRDV1 is given as the V gene; TRDD3 reflects the table's D call only, with no check against the DNA. The germline CDR1 and CDR2 sequences are TSWWSYY and QGS. CDR3 length: 19 residues. CDR3 loop: CALGGPQGVPRLGTDKLIF. The CDR3 nucleotides read TGTGCTCTTGGGGGACCACAAGGGGTGCCCCGTCTTGGAACCGATAAACTTATCTTT.

Only a few counts were recorded for this clone. A read error is likely here: a far larger clone is one base away. Different DNA sequences within this sample yield the same CDR3. This chain joins TRDV3 and TRDJ1; D possibly matches TRDD2 or TRDD3 (6 bases each). Here the J gene came from matching the DNA to germline, since TCRdb omits it. Germline loops: CDR1 TVYSNPD, CDR2 GDNSRS (reference sequence). The CDR3 contains 20 residues. The germline V and J ends were trimmed by 3 bases and 0 bases, with 32 bases remaining between them. The CDR3 here is CAFTAFLYNGDERYTDKLIF. The CDR3 DNA follows: TGTGCCTTCACGGCTTTCCTATATAATGGGGATGAGCGGTACACCGATAAACTCATCTTT.

About this clone: One base separates it from a far larger clone, so it is likely a read error. In the same sample, other DNA sequences code for this CDR3. The V and J genes are TRDV1 and TRDJ1, with TRDD3 identical over 9 bases. Germline V gives CDR1 TSWWSYY, CDR2 QGS. This CDR3 is built from 24 residues. CDR3 residues: CALGELLEFVSGWSGGSYTDKLIF. Written as DNA, the CDR3 is TGCGCTCTTGGGGAACTATTGGAGTTTGTGTCCGGGTGGTCTGGGGGATCCTACACCGATAAACTCATCTTT.

With respect to this clone: The protein given by TCRdb reflects a much larger clone and differs at residue 6 from this DNA's translation, likely from a read error; the protein shown is the DNA's translation. The rearrangement joins TRDV1 to TRDJ1; possible D gene TRDD3, 6 bases. No J segment appears in TCRdb, so it was assigned here by matching the sequence to germline. The germline CDR1 and CDR2 sequences are TSWWSYY and QGS. V lost 5 bases and J lost 0, with 28 bases in between. The CDR3 runs 20 residues. This CDR3 is CALGTTFAGGGYWYTDKLIF. CDR3 nucleotides: TGTGCTCTTGGGACCACCTTTGCCGGGGGAGGTTACTGGTACACCGATAAACTCATCTTT.

This clone was recorded many times. A read error likely explains this, since a far larger clone differs by one base. Additional DNA sequences in this sample encode the identical CDR3. The chain uses TRDV1 and TRDJ1; the match to TRDD3 covers 8 bases. This CDR3 is 17 amino acids long. Per the germline V gene, CDR1 is TSWWSYY and CDR2 is QGS. CDR3: CALGGPPRDTSSDKLIF. In DNA form, the CDR3 reads TGTGCTCTTGGGGGACCACCCCGGGATACGAGCTCCGATAAGCTCATCTTT.

This clone occurred many times. TCRdb's listed protein matches a much larger clone and diverges from this DNA's translation at residue 3, likely through a read error; the protein shown comes from the DNA. The gene calls are TRDV3 and TRDJ1; TRDD2 matches 7 bases. The germline CDR1 and CDR2 sequences are TVYSNPD and GDNSRS (reference sequence). V lost 5 bases and J lost 0; bases outside the gene matches: 21. CDR3 length: 18 amino acids. The DNA for the CDR3 is TGTGCCCTTAACAGGGTACCTTCCTTAATTTCATACACCGATAAACTCATCTTT. It encodes CALNRVPSLISYTDKLIF.

As concerns this clone: This DNA's translation differs at residue 19 from TCRdb's protein, which comes from a much larger clone; a read error is likely, and the protein shown is translated from the DNA. No J gene call was made, and the V gene is TRDV1; the table assigns TRDD3, which was not confirmed against the DNA. CDR1 is TSWWSYY, CDR2 QGS, per germline. The CDR3 spans 20 residues. The DNA for the CDR3 is TGTGCTCTTGGGGAACTTGACTTTCTCTTAGGGGATACCAAATGGGGTAAACTCACCTTT. Protein: CALGELDFLLGDTKWGKLTF.

The rearrangement uses TRDV2 and TRDJ1, with TRDD3 identical over 8 bases. The J gene is absent in TCRdb and was assigned here via DNA matching to germline. Per germline, CDR1 GEAIGNYY and CDR2 EKD. V lost 0 bases and J lost 0; bases outside the gene matches: 20. The CDR3 totals 21 residues. CDR3 amino acids: CACDTEGSQSTGGAYTDKLIF. CDR3 nucleotides: TGTGCCTGTGACACCGAAGGAAGTCAGAGTACTGGGGGGGCCTACACCGATAAACTCATCTTT.

This clone was seen many times. This probably arose from a read error, given a far larger clone one base away. The sample contains more than one DNA sequence encoding this CDR3. The chain has TRDV3 and TRDJ3, with D unclear. CDR1 is TVYSNPD, CDR2 GDNSRS, per germline (reference sequence). Trimming took 4 bases from V and 0 from J, leaving 19 bases between them. The CDR3 covers 18 residues. The CDR3 loop is CASLVPSKNSWDTRQMFF. The CDR3 coding sequence is TGTGCCTCCCTGGTGCCCTCCAAAAACTCCTGGGACACCCGACAGATGTTTTTC.

This clone occurred a few times. A far larger clone is one base from this, pointing to a likely read error. The same CDR3 can be traced to other DNA sequences in this sample. The chain recombines TRDV1 with TRDJ1; 8 positions agree with TRDD3. The J gene, left out of TCRdb, was set here by checking the DNA against germline. Germline V gene sequence: CDR1 TSWWSYY, CDR2 QGS. The CDR3 runs to 17 residues. The CDR3 coding sequence is TGCGCTCTTGGGGGACCACCCCGGGATACGAGCTCCGATAAACTCATCTTT. Encoded protein: CALGGPPRDTSSDKLIF.